The clone carrying this T cell receptor (beta chain) has a handful of counts. This record comes from a study of identifying expanded T cells in peripheral blood. V was cut by 6 bases and J by 2 bases, with 17 bases left in between. This CDR3 has 15 amino acids. Germline V gene data show CDR1 as SNHLY and CDR2 as FYNNEI. Repertoires were generated with immunoSEQ multiplex PCR, while TCRdb's copy carries only in-frame clones and drops some. Among 85,000 to 100,000 clones, about 87% were seen once, and the ten largest hold roughly 4.2%. Source material: blood. The TCR originated in a person aged 18 to 75 in good health. The chain couples TRBV2 to TRBJ2-7; no definite D call. CDR3 nucleotide sequence: TGTGCCAGCAGCCGACTCGGGCGGAGTACCTACGAGCAGTACTTC. Translating it yields CASSRLGRSTYEQYF.